Given below is one T cell receptor (beta chain) in context. The data are from a study of blood T cell repertoires in COVID-19. As for the study in general: Acute and convalescent COVID-19 specimens originated in the United States, Italy and Spain. T cells, B-cell-depleted T cells, or PBMCs supplied cDNA or gDNA.

How the authors handled the data: Reference gene primer amplification in the assay estimated nucleated cell counts. Produced via immunoSEQ multiplex PCR; TCRdb's table is partial and in-frame only. That table supplies the V and J calls and clone size; D and trimming were determined from the DNA. The table shows fewer than 300,000 clones, with 70% to 90% occurring only once. CDR1 MNHEY and CDR2 SVGAGI come from the germline V gene. Trimming removed 7 bases at V and 2 bases at J, with 12 bases between. The CDR3 consists of 13 residues. The sequence derives from a woman between 45 and 60 years old with acute or convalescent COVID-19. The chain has TRBV6-5 and TRBJ2-7; the D gene is possibly TRBD2 (6 bases). Sequencing input: peripheral blood. This CDR3 reads CASNPTGAYEQYF. For the CDR3, the DNA is TGTGCCAGCAATCCGACGGGAGCCTACGAGCAGTACTTC.